The T cell receptor beta chain under discussion was sequenced for a study of OX40 agonist ivuxolimab in advanced cancers. Background on the study: The dose-escalation cohort was about 87% male, with a mean age of about 56 years, ranging about 23 to 79. Therapy given before enrollment (anti-PD-1, anti-PD-L1 or anti-CTLA-4) was allowed, and 40% had some.

Study-wide results and caveats: The study observed clonal expansion of CD4+ and CD8+ blood T cells by week 6 at 0.1 to 3.0 mg/kg.

Blood specimens came from baseline, cycle 4 day 1, and cycle 7 day 1. Remarks on this clone: Its antigen remains unknown.

Germline assignment: CDR1 LNHDA and CDR2 SQIVND (reference sequence). The junction had 9 bases not matched to a gene; V was cut back by 6 bases and J by 2 bases. CDR3 length: 16 amino acids. Sequencing used immunoSEQ multiplex PCR; TCRdb keeps in-frame clones, though not all of them. This sample has roughly 70,000 clones, with approximately 90% found just once. The material was CD4+ or CD8+ T cells sorted from blood, obtained in a trial of the OX40 agonist ivuxolimab. The sequence derives from an adult with an advanced solid tumor such as melanoma, head and neck, liver or kidney cancer. The gene calls are TRBV19 and TRBJ2-1; 8 bases map to TRBD1. DNA of the CDR3: TGTGCCAGTAGCCGGGACAGGCGTTCCCCCTACAATGAGCAGTTCTTC. Amino acid sequence: CASSRDRRSPYNEQFF.